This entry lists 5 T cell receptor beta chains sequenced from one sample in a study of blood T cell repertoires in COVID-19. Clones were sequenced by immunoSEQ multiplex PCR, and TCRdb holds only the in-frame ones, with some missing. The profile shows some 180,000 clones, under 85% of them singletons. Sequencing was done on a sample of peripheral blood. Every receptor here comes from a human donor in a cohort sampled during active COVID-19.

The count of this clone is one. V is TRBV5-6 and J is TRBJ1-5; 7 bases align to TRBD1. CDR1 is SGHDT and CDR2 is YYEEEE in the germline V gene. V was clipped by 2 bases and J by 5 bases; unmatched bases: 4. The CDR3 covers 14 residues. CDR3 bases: TGTGCCAGCAGCTTCGGACAGGACTATCAGCCCCAGCATTTT. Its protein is CASSFGQDYQPQHF.

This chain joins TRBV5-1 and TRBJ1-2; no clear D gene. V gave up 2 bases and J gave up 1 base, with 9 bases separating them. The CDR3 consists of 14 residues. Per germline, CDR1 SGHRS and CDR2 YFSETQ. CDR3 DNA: TGCGCCAGCAGCTTTTACGAGGGTAACTATGGCTACACCTTC. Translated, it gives CASSFYEGNYGYTF.

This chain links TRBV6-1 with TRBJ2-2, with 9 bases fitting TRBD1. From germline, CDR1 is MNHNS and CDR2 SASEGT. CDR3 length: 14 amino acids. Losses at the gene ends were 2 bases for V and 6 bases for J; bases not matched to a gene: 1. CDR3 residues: CASSERQGAGELFF. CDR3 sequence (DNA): TGTGCCAGCAGTGAAAGACAGGGGGCCGGGGAGCTGTTTTTT.

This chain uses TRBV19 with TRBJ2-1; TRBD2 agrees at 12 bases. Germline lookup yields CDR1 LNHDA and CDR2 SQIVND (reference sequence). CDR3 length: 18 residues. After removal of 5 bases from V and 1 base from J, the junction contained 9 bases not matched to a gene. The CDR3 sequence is CASSVTSGGYLSYNEQFF. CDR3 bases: TGTGCCAGTAGTGTAACTAGCGGGGGGTACCTATCCTACAATGAGCAGTTCTTC. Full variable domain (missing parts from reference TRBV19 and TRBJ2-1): DGGITQSPKYLFRKEGQNVTLSCEQNLNHDAMYWYRQDPGQGLRLIYYSQIVNDFQKGDIAEGYSVSREKKESFPLTVTSAQKNPTAFYLCASSVTSGGYLSYNEQFFGPGTRLTVL.

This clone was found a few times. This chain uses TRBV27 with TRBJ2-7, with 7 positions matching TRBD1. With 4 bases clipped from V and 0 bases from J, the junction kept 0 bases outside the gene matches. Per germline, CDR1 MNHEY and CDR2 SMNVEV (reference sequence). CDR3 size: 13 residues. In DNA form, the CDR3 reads TGTGCCAGCAGTTGGGACAGCTCCTACGAGCAGTACTTC. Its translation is CASSWDSSYEQYF.